Included here is one TCR beta chain sequence, with context. Its antigen has not been determined. A roughly 2.7 ml peripheral blood sample was drawn into PAXgene tubes per donor and stored at -80°C. Without any T cell sorting, total RNA was extracted from whole blood using the PAXgene blood miRNA kit on an automated QIAcube. Peripheral blood from monozygotic twin pairs concordant or discordant for inflammatory bowel disease was subjected to deep TCRalpha and TCRbeta repertoire profiling with unique molecular barcoding. For every twin pair, smoking habits were documented, and each individual was categorised as a current, former or never smoker. The data were taken from a study of monozygotic twins with inflammatory bowel disease (dated by TCRdb to the late 2010s). A note on the overall study: In total, 28 monozygotic twin pairs made up the full study: 19 Danish pairs, all IBD-discordant, plus nine German pairs, of which four were IBD-concordant and five were IBD-discordant. Within discordant pairs, disease-associated traits were sought mainly by comparing IBD patients with their genetically identical healthy co-twins. Each individual had, on average, about 151 000 unique TCRalpha sequences and 181 000 unique TCRbeta sequences available for analysis.

CDR1 and CDR2 (MNHNS, SASEGT) derive from the germline V gene. From the cysteine up to the phenylalanine, the CDR3 has a length of 15 residues. The protein alone is recorded here. The library was built by means of 5' RACE. Preparation of each TCR library used about 4,000 ng of total RNA. For each sample, cDNA was synthesized in eight separate reactions using SMARTScribe reverse transcriptase. During cDNA synthesis, template switching introduced unique molecular identifiers that contained a 6-nucleotide sample barcode. TCRalpha and TCRbeta cDNA was amplified by two nested PCRs of roughly 15 and 9 cycles, with bead purification after each PCR. Before amplification, the cDNA was treated with uracil DNA-glycosylase and purified using the QIAquick PCR purification kit. The second PCR added Illumina TruSeq-compatible adapters along with sample-specific barcodes. TapeStation and Qubit were used to check library quality and concentration, and about 5.2 ng of each library went into the pool. Sequencing of the pooled libraries was done on an Illumina HiSeq2500 single-index Rapid Run using custom sequencing primers and 2 x 100 bp reads. On the authors' methods: MiGEC version 1.2.6 was used for UMI-based consensus assembly, which corrected PCR and sequencing errors. MiXCR version 2.1.1 handled V(D)J alignment, clonotype assembly and CDR3 extraction. To normalise gene usage, clonotype sharing and MAIT/NKT TCR abundance, the analysis used the top 1000, 10 000 and 20 000 clonotypes per sample. After downsampling to 27 000 UMIs, diversity was calculated as the inverse Simpson index using the vegan R package. Paired Mann-Whitney U tests were applied to discordant twin pairs, and Benjamini-Hochberg correction was used for multiple testing. Once TCRdb had reprocessed the reads, it stored one entry per CDR3 protein sequence and supplied no DNA. The authors' filters were not applied to this entry. The sample table gives about 85,000 distinct CDR3 sequences. The ten largest clones capture less than 8% of the sample.

What the study reported, not specific to this receptor: TCRbeta repertoire diversity, by inverse Simpson index, was decreased in IBD patients compared with their healthy co-twins. IBD patients shared fewer clonotypes with other individuals than healthy twins did, most markedly in patients showing signs of disease activity. Concordant and discordant twins showed no difference in repertoire similarity, possibly because of limited statistical power. Differing immunosuppressive treatments among patients may have added background noise and inter-individual variability to the repertoires. The results gave no support for a single strong signal or clonotype linked to IBD. Different T cell subtypes could not be distinguished in the analysis.

Input material: blood. The V gene is TRBV6-1 and the J gene is TRBJ1-1. The sequence was collected from a human donor with ulcerative colitis or Crohn's disease, or a healthy co-twin of an affected twin (not recorded which). The CDR3 in this case is CASSPTNYMNTEAFF.